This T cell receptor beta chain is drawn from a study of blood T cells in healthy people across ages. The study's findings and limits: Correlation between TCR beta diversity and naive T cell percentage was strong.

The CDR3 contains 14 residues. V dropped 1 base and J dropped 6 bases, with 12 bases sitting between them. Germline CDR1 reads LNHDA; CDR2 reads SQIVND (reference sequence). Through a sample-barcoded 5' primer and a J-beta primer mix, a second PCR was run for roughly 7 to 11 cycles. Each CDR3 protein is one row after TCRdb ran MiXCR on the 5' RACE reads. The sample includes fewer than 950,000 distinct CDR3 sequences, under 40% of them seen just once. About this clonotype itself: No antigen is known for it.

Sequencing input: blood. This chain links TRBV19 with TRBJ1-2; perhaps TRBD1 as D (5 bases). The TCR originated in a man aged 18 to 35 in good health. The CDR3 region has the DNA TGTGCCAGTAGTATAGGGGGGTTCGGGGATGGCTACACCTTC. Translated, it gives CASSIGGFGDGYTF.